This record looks at one T cell receptor beta chain sequence and its context. What antigen it recognizes has not been identified. No much larger clone is present one base from it, and per-base qualities are unavailable. Explained via the paper, the time point label denotes: about 28 days (+/-7) after the second vaccine dose. AZD1222 recipients whose second dose came at about 4 weeks and those whose second dose came at about 12 weeks were combined into one group, since spike-specific TCR depth and breadth did not differ between the two schedules. Samples from vaccinated people were obtained from the UK trials COV001 and COV002, which included a single-blind randomized controlled phase 2/3 trial of AZD1222 (ChAdOx1 nCoV-19) in healthy adults. For TCRbeta chain sequencing, PBMC samples were collected from trial participants at day 0 and at day 28 after the second dose. The data were obtained in a study of T cell responses to AZD1222 COVID-19 vaccine (dated by TCRdb to the early 2020s). Background for the entire study: A total of about 250 trial participants underwent TCR sequencing, of whom roughly 210 had received two doses of AZD1222 and approximately 25 had received two doses of the MenACWY control vaccine. Trial participants were enrolled by age into subgroups of 18-55, 56-69 and 70-plus years, and around 140, 26 and 57 TCR-sequenced participants, respectively, were included in these subgroups.

Study-wide findings and limitations: After two AZD1222 doses, both the breadth and the depth of spike-specific TCRs were significantly higher than at day 0 and than in MenACWY recipients. Conclusions about previously exposed vaccinees were limited because only 6 or 7 AZD1222 recipients were SARS-CoV-2 seropositive at baseline. Epitopes outside the regions mutated in the B.1.351 and B.1.1.7 variants were reportedly recognized by nearly half of the unique spike-specific TCRs. Most participants were white British and females outnumbered males, and the authors suggested that clonal diversity may have been underestimated. The 56-69-year group was small, and its depth increase did not reach significance, likely because of low power. The whole spike protein was spanned by vaccine-associated CD4 TCRs, and dominant responses were seen in regions 160-218 and 743-854. Because no samples from the day 14 peak response were available, repertoires could be characterized only after the peak T cell response.

The CDR3 regions of human TCRbeta chains were analyzed by immunosequencing. The authors processed their data as follows. TCRs in the repertoires were compared against a reference library of SARS-CoV-2-specific TCRs that had been generated with the MIRA antigen-specificity platform. Breadth meant the fraction of unique TCRs that were SARS-CoV-2-associated, whereas depth meant the fraction of total T cells that were SARS-CoV-2-associated. Using the MIRA data, each spike-specific TCR was assigned both to the spike region to which the TCR was reactive and to a CD4 or CD8 class. Log10-transformed breadth and depth values were compared by one-way ANOVA with Sidak's multiple comparisons tests. The source is immuneACCESS, and TCRdb retained only in-frame sequences with V and J called. Part of the clones is not carried over; for the studies checked, unresolved V genes explain less than half of this, and the remainder is unexplained. The D gene and trimming were derived from the DNA, and the V and J assignments and clone size from that table. The sample table shows about 160,000 clones, and roughly 92% are seen once. Roughly 4.6% of the sample goes to the ten largest clones.

The germline V gene supplies CDR1 SGHRS and CDR2 YFSETQ. Spanning cysteine to phenylalanine, the CDR3 consists of 15 amino acids. CDR3 DNA is the only sequence kept; it has 45 bases, read in frame from the first base. From V the trimming removes 4 bases and from J it removes 3 bases, while the gene matches leave 6 bases of the junction unaccounted for. The clonotype was recovered from an adult who received the AZD1222 COVID-19 vaccine. The sequence links TRBV5-1 to TRBJ1-5; TRBD1 lines up with 8 middle nucleotides. The sample here was peripheral blood, taken 28 days after the second AZD1222 dose. DNA sequence: TGCGCCAGCAGCCCCGGACAGGGCGACAATCAGCCCCAGCATTTT. It specifies CASSPGQGDNQPQHF.